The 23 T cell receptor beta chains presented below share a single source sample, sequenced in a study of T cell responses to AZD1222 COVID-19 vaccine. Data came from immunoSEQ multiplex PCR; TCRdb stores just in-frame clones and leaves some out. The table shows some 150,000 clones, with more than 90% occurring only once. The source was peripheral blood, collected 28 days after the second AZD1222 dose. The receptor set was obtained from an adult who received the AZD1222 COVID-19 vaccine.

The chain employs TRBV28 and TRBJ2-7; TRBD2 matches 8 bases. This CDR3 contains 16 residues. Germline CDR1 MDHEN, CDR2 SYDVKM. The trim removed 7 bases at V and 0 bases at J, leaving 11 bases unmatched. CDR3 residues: CASMGLSSGDSYEQYF. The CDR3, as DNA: TGTGCCAGCATGGGGTTGAGTAGCGGGGACTCCTACGAGCAGTACTTC. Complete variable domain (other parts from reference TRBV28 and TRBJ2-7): DVKVTQSSRYLVKRTGEKVFLECVQDMDHENMFWYRQDPGLGLRLIYFSYDVKMKEKGDIPEGYSVSREKKERFSLILESASTNQTSMYLCASMGLSSGDSYEQYFGPGTRLTVT.

The CDR3 sequence is CASSIGQGGSYNSPLHF. CDR3 sequence (DNA): TGCGCCAGCAGCATCGGACAGGGAGGCTCCTATAATTCACCCCTCCACTTT. The chain uses TRBV5-1 and TRBJ1-6; the match to TRBD1 covers 8 bases. The CDR3 has 17 residues. Looked up from germline, CDR1 is SGHRS and CDR2 is YFSETQ. The V gene end was trimmed by 4 bases and the J gene end by 0 bases; junction bases not matched to a gene: 6.

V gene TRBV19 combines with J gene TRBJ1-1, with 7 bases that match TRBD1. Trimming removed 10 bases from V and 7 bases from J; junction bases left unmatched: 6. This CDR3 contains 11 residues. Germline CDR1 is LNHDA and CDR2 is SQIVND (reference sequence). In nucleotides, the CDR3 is TGTGCCACTTCGGACAGGCGTGAAGCTTTCTTT. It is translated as CATSDRREAFF.

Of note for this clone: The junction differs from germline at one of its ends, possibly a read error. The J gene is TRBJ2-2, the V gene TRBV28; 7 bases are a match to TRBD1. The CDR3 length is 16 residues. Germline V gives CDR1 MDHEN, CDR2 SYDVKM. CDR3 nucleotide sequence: TGTGCCAGCAGTTCGTCCGGGACAGCGAATACCGGGGAGCTGTTTTTT. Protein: CASSSSGTANTGELFF.

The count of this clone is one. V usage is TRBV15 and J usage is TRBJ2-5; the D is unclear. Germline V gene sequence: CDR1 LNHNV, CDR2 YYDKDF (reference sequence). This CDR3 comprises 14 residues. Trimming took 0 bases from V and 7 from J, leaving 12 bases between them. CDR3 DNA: TGTGCCACCAGCAGAGATTTACCCAGTGTGACCCAGTACTTC. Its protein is CATSRDLPSVTQYF.

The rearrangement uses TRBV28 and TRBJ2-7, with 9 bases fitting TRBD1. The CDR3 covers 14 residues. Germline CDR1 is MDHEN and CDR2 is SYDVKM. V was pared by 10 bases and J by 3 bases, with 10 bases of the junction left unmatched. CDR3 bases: TGTGCCACTGAGAAGAAGACAGGGGGCTACGAGCAGTACTTC. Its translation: CATEKKTGGYEQYF.

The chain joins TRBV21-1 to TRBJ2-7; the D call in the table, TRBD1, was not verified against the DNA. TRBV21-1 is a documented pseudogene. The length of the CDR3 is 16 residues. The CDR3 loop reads CASSKYRGRFSGEQYF. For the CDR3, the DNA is TGTGCCAGCAGCAAATACAGGGGGCGCTTTTCTGGCGAGCAGTACTTC.

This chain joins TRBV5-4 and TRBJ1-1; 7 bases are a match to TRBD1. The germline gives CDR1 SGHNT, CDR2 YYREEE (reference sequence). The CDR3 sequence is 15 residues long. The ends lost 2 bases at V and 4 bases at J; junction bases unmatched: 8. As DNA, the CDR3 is TGTGCCAGCAGCTTACAACAGGGGAGCGGCACTGAAGCTTTCTTT. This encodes CASSLQQGSGTEAFF. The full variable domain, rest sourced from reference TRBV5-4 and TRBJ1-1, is ETGVTQSPTHLIKTRGQQVTLRCSSQSGHNTVSWYQQALGQGPQFIFQYYREEENGRGNFPPRFSGLQFPNYSSELNVNALELDDSALYLCASSLQQGSGTEAFFGQGTRLTVV.

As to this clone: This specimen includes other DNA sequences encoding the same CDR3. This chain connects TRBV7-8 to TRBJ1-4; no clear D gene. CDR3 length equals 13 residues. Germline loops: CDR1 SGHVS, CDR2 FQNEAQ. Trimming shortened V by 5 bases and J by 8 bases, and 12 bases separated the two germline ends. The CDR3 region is CASSRGTDEKLFF. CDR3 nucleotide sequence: TGTGCCAGCAGCCGTGGAACAGACGAAAAACTGTTTTTT.

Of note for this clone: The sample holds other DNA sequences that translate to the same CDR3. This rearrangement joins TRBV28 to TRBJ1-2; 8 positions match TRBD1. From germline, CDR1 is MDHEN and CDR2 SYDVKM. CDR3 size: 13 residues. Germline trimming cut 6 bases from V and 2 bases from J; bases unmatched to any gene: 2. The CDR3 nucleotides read TGTGCCAGCAGCAGGGACAGGAACTATGGCTACACCTTC. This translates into CASSRDRNYGYTF.

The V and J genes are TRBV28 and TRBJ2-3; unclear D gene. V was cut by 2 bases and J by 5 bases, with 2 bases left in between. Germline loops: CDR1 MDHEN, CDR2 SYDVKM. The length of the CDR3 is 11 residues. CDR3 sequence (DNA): TGTGCCAGCAGTTTAGAAGATACGCAGTATTTT. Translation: CASSLEDTQYF.

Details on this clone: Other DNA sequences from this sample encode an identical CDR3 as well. The CDR3 DNA is TGTGCCAGCAGTTTAAGGGGGGGCTATGGCTACACCTTC. Translating gives CASSLRGGYGYTF. The gene calls are TRBV28 and TRBJ1-2; D is possibly TRBD1 (6 bases). Germline assignment: CDR1 MDHEN and CDR2 SYDVKM. This CDR3 contains 13 residues. Trimming took off 2 bases at V and 4 bases at J, with 8 bases between the two ends.

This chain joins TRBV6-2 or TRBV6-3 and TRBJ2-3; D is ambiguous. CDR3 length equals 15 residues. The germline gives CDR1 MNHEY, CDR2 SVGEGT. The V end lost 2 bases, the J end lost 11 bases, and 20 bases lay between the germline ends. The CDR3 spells CASSYDAFGAVRQYF. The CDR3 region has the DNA TGTGCCAGCAGTTACGATGCTTTTGGAGCCGTTAGGCAGTATTTT.

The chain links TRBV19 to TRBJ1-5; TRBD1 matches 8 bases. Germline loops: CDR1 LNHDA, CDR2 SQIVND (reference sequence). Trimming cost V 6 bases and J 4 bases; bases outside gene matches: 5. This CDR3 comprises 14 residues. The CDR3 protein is CASRTGGINQPQHF. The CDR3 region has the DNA TGTGCCAGTAGAACAGGGGGAATAAATCAGCCCCAGCATTTT.

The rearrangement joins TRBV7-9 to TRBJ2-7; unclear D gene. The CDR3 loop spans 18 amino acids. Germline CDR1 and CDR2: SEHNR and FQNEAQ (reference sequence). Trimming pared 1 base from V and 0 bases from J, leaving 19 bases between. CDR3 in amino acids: CASSLVWVGSGDSYEQYF. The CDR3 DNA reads TGTGCCAGCAGCTTAGTGTGGGTCGGGTCGGGCGACTCCTACGAGCAGTACTTC.

CDR3 region: CASRPAGGANTGELFF. The CDR3 region has the DNA TGTGCCAGCAGGCCTGCCGGGGGCGCGAACACCGGGGAGCTGTTTTTT. The gene calls are TRBV28 and TRBJ2-2; D could derive from TRBD1 or TRBD2 (6 bases each). The germline gives CDR1 MDHEN, CDR2 SYDVKM. Trimming shortened V by 6 bases and J by 0 bases, and 14 bases separated the two germline ends. The CDR3 length is 16 residues. Looking up the rest from reference TRBV28 and TRBJ2-2 gives the full variable domain: DVKVTQSSRYLVKRTGEKVFLECVQDMDHENMFWYRQDPGLGLRLIYFSYDVKMKEKGDIPEGYSVSREKKERFSLILESASTNQTSMYLCASRPAGGANTGELFFGEGSRLTVL.

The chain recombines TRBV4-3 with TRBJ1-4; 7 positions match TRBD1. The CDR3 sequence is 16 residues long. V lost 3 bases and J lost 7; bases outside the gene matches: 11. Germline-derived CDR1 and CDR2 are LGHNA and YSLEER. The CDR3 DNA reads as TGCGCCAGCAGCCAGGGGGGACAGAACACGGGTGAAAAACTGTTTTTT. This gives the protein CASSQGGQNTGEKLFF.

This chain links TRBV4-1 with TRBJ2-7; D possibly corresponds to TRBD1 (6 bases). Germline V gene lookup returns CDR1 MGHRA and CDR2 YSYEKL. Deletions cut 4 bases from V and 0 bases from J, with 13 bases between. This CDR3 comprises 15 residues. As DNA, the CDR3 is TGCGCCAGCAGCCCCGACCCGACAGGCTCCTACGAGCAGTACTTC. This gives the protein CASSPDPTGSYEQYF.

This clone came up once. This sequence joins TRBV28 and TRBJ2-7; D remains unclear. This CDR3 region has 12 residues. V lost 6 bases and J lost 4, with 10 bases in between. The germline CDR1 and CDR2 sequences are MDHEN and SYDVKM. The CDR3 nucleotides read TGTGCCAGCAGCCTCTTTCGGTACGAGCAGTACTTC. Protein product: CASSLFRYEQYF.

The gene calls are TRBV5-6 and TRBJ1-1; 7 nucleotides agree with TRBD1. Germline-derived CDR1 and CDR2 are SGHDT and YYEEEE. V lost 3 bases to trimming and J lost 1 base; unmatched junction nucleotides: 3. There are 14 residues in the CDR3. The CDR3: CASSWGQSNTEAFF. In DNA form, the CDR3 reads TGTGCCAGCAGCTGGGGACAGTCGAACACTGAAGCTTTCTTT.

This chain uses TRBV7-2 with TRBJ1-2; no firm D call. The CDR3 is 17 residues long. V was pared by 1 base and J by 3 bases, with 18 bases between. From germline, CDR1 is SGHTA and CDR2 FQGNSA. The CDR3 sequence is CASSLVRVVVGYYGYTF. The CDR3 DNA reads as TGTGCCAGCAGCTTAGTAAGGGTGGTGGTGGGTTACTATGGCTACACCTTC. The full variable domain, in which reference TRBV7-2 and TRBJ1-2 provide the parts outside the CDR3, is GAGVSQSPSNKVTEKGKDVELRCDPISGHTALYWYRQSLGQGLEFLIYFQGNSAPDKSGLPSDRFSAERTGGSVSTLTIQRTQQEDSAVYLCASSLVRVVVGYYGYTFGSGTRLTVV.

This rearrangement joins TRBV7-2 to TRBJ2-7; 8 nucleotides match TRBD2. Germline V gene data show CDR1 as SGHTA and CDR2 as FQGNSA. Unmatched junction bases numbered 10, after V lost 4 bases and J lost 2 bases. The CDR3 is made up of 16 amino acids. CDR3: CASSSRRTSGPYEQYF. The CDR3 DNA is TGTGCCAGCAGCTCAAGAAGAACTAGCGGACCCTACGAGCAGTACTTC.

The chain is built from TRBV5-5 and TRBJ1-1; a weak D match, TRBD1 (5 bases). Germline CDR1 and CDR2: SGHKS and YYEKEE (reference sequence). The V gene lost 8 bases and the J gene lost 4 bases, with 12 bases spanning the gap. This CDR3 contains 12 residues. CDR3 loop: CASVREGTEAFF. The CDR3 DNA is TGTGCCAGTGTCAGGGAAGGCACTGAAGCTTTCTTT. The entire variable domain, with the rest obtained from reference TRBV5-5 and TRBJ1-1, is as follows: DAGVTQSPTHLIKTRGQQVTLRCSPISGHKSVSWYQQVLGQGPQFIFQYYEKEERGRGNFPDRFSARQFPNYSSELNVNALLLGDSALYLCASVREGTEAFFGQGTRLTVV.